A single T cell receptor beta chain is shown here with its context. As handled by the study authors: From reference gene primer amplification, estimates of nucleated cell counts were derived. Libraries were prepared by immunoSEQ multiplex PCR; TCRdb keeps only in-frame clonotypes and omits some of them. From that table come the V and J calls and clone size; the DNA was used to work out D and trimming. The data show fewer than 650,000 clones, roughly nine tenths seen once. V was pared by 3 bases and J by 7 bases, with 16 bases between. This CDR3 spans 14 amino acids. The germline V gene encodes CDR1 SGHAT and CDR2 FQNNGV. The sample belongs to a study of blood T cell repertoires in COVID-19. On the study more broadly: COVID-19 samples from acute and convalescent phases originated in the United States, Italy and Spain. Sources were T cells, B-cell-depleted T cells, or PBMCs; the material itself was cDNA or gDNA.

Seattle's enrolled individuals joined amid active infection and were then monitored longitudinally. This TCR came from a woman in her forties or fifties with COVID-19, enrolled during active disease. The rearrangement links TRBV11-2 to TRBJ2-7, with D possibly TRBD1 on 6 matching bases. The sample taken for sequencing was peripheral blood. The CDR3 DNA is TGTGCCAGCAGCTTTAGACAGGTCCCCGGGGAGCAGTACTTC. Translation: CASSFRQVPGEQYF. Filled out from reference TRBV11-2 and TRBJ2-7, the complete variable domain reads EAGVAQSPRYKIIEKRQSVAFWCNPISGHATLYWYQQILGQGPKLLIQFQNNGVVDDSQLPKDRFSAERLKGVDSTLKIQPAKLEDSAVYLCASSFRQVPGEQYFGPGTRLTVT.